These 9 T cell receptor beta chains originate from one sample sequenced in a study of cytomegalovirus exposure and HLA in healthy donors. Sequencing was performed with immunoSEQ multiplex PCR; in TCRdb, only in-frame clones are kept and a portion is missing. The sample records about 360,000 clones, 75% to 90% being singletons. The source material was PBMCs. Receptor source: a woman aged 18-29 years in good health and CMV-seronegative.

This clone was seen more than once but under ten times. The CDR3 DNA follows: TGTGCCAGCAGTGAAGAATTAGGGGGCGTCTACGAGCAGTACTTC. It codes for CASSEELGGVYEQYF. The chain links TRBV6-1 to TRBJ2-7; TRBD1 agrees at 7 bases. CDR1 and CDR2 from the germline V gene are MNHNS and SASEGT. V lost 1 base, J lost 3 bases, and 6 bases stayed unmatched. The CDR3 is made up of 15 amino acids.

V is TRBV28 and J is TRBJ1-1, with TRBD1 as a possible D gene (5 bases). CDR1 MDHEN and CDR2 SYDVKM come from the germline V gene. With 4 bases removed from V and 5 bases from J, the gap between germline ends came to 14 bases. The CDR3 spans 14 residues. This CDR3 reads CASSWGGTGTEAFF. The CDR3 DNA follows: TGTGCCAGCAGTTGGGGGGGGACGGGTACTGAAGCTTTCTTT. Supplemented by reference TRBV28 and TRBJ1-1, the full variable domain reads DVKVTQSSRYLVKRTGEKVFLECVQDMDHENMFWYRQDPGLGLRLIYFSYDVKMKEKGDIPEGYSVSREKKERFSLILESASTNQTSMYLCASSWGGTGTEAFFGQGTRLTVV.

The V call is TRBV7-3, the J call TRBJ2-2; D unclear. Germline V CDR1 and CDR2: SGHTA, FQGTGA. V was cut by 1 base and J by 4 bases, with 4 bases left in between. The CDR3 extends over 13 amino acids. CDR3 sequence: CASSLRLTGELFF. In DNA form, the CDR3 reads TGTGCCAGCAGCTTAAGACTCACCGGGGAGCTGTTTTTT.

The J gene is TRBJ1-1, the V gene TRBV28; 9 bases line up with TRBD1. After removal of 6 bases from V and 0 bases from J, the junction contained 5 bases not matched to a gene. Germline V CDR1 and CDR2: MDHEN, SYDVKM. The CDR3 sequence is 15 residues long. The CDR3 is CASSPDRGMNTEAFF. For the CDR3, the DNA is TGTGCCAGCAGCCCGGACAGGGGTATGAACACTGAAGCTTTCTTT.

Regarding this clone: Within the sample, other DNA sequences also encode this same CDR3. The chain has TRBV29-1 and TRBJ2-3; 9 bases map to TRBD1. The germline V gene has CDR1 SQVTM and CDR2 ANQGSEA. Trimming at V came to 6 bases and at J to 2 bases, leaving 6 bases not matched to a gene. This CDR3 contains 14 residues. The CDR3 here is CSVEGQGYTDTQYF. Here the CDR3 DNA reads TGCAGCGTAGAGGGACAGGGCTACACAGATACGCAGTATTTT.

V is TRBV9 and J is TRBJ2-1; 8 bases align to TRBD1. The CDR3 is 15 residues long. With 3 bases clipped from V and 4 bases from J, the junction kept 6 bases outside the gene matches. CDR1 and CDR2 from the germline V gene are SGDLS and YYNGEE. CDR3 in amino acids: CASSGRDRPYNEQFF. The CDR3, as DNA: TGTGCCAGCAGCGGCCGGGACAGGCCATACAATGAGCAGTTCTTC.

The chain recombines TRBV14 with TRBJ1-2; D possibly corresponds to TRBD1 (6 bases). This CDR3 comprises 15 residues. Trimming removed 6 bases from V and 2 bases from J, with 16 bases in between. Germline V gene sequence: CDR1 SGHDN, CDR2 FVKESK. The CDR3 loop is CASRQTGGANYGYTF. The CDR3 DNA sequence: TGTGCCAGCAGACAGACAGGTGGCGCGAACTATGGCTACACCTTC.

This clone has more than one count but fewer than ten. This chain's CDR3 is CAWSAYNEQFF. CDR3 bases: TGTGCCTGGAGTGCTTACAATGAGCAGTTCTTC. V usage is TRBV30 and J usage is TRBJ2-1; no firm D call. The germline CDR1 and CDR2 sequences are GTSNPN and SVGIG (reference sequence). CDR3 size: 11 residues. V lost 1 base and J lost 4, with 2 bases in between.

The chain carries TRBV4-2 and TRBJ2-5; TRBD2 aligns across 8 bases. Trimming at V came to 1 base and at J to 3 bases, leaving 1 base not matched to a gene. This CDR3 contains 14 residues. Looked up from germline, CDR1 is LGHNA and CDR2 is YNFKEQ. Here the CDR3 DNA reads TGTGCCAGCAGCCAAGCGGGACTAGAAGAGACCCAGTACTTC. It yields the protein CASSQAGLEETQYF.